These T cell receptor beta chains were read from a single sample in a study of PD-1 blockade in mismatch repair-deficient tumors. Sequencing used immunoSEQ multiplex PCR; TCRdb keeps in-frame clones, though not all of them. The sample shows tens of thousands of clones, around 85% of them seen only once. The material sequenced was peripheral blood, taken 12 weeks after starting pembrolizumab. These receptors were collected from an adult with mismatch repair-deficient cancer. Each CDR3 is given with its conserved first and last residue. Each record gives: CDR3 length, J gene, V gene, clone size, CDR3 protein. The size field is filled for only some rows; it gives once, few, many or a size class.

cdr3_length: 15; j_call: TRBJ2-1; v_call: TRBV6-6; clone_size: .; cdr3_aa: CASSNDQLYYNEQFF
cdr3_length: 15; j_call: TRBJ2-7; v_call: TRBV4-3; clone_size: .; cdr3_aa: CASSQIPGQLHEQYF
cdr3_length: 16; j_call: TRBJ1-4; v_call: TRBV2; clone_size: .; cdr3_aa: CASSGDGFTTNEKLFF
cdr3_length: 13; j_call: TRBJ1-1; v_call: TRBV29-1; clone_size: .; cdr3_aa: CSGTTGWGSEAFF
cdr3_length: 13; j_call: TRBJ1-3; v_call: TRBV5-6; clone_size: .; cdr3_aa: CASSFTPGNTIYF
cdr3_length: 13; j_call: TRBJ1-2; v_call: TRBV2; clone_size: .; cdr3_aa: CASSTTGNYGYTF
cdr3_length: 16; j_call: TRBJ2-1; v_call: TRBV2; clone_size: .; cdr3_aa: CASTSIIAGEYNEQFF
cdr3_length: 12; j_call: TRBJ2-3; v_call: TRBV29-1; clone_size: .; cdr3_aa: CSVIPPGDTQYF
cdr3_length: 14; j_call: TRBJ1-1; v_call: TRBV7-3; clone_size: .; cdr3_aa: CASSSRGGNTEAFF
cdr3_length: 13; j_call: TRBJ1-1; v_call: TRBV5-4; clone_size: .; cdr3_aa: CASTQSAGPEAFF
cdr3_length: 11; j_call: TRBJ2-7; v_call: TRBV11-2; clone_size: .; cdr3_aa: CASSRGVEQYF
cdr3_length: 16; j_call: TRBJ2-3; v_call: TRBV11-2; clone_size: .; cdr3_aa: CASSLERGHKVDTQYF
cdr3_length: 15; j_call: TRBJ1-1; v_call: TRBV6-5; clone_size: .; cdr3_aa: CASSYSRSSATEAFF
cdr3_length: 14; j_call: TRBJ2-7; v_call: TRBV5-5; clone_size: few; cdr3_aa: CASSLGGSSYEQYF
cdr3_length: 16; j_call: TRBJ1-3; v_call: TRBV9; clone_size: .; cdr3_aa: CASSVGKGALGNTIYF
cdr3_length: 14; j_call: TRBJ2-2; v_call: TRBV18; clone_size: .; cdr3_aa: CASSPPVSAGELFF
cdr3_length: 14; j_call: TRBJ1-2; v_call: TRBV11-2; clone_size: .; cdr3_aa: CASSLDPGIYGYTF
cdr3_length: 16; j_call: TRBJ1-1; v_call: TRBV14; clone_size: .; cdr3_aa: CASSQGFLGLGTEAFF
cdr3_length: 16; j_call: TRBJ2-7; v_call: TRBV21-1; clone_size: .; cdr3_aa: CASSKVIAGSSYEQYF
cdr3_length: 14; j_call: TRBJ2-1; v_call: TRBV7-9; clone_size: .; cdr3_aa: CASSRSGTYNEQFF
cdr3_length: 15; j_call: TRBJ1-1; v_call: TRBV6-5; clone_size: .; cdr3_aa: CASSVSLPGTSEAFF
cdr3_length: 16; j_call: TRBJ2-7; v_call: TRBV6-6; clone_size: .; cdr3_aa: CASSYSTGGKGYEQYF
cdr3_length: 15; j_call: TRBJ2-7; v_call: TRBV18; clone_size: .; cdr3_aa: CASSPQGLGPYEQYF
cdr3_length: 18; j_call: TRBJ2-3; v_call: TRBV13; clone_size: once; cdr3_aa: CASSMAGLAGGGTDTQYF
cdr3_length: 18; j_call: TRBJ2-7; v_call: TRBV5-4; clone_size: .; cdr3_aa: CASSLDRTGTGFSYEQYF
cdr3_length: 16; j_call: TRBJ2-7; v_call: TRBV7-6; clone_size: .; cdr3_aa: CASSLASWGETYEQYF
cdr3_length: 15; j_call: TRBJ1-5; v_call: TRBV7-2; clone_size: medium-sized; cdr3_aa: CASSLRGYSNQPQHF
cdr3_length: 16; j_call: TRBJ2-2; v_call: TRBV7-9; clone_size: .; cdr3_aa: CASSPRGGQNTGELFF
cdr3_length: 11; j_call: TRBJ1-1; v_call: TRBV6-1; clone_size: .; cdr3_aa: CATLTGTEAFF
cdr3_length: 22; j_call: TRBJ2-1; v_call: TRBV7-8; clone_size: .; cdr3_aa: CASGTHYRIDTNPRSSYNEQFF
cdr3_length: 13; j_call: TRBJ2-1; v_call: TRBV5-1; clone_size: .; cdr3_aa: CASSQTSGREVFF
cdr3_length: 14; j_call: TRBJ1-2; v_call: TRBV29-1; clone_size: .; cdr3_aa: CSVEGLQANYGYTF
cdr3_length: 19; j_call: TRBJ2-1; v_call: TRBV12-5; clone_size: .; cdr3_aa: CASATTFQTETSGSGEQFF
cdr3_length: 14; j_call: TRBJ1-2; v_call: TRBV18; clone_size: .; cdr3_aa: CASSPRSGDQGYTF
cdr3_length: 15; j_call: TRBJ2-6; v_call: TRBV15; clone_size: once; cdr3_aa: CATSRGGAGANVLTF
cdr3_length: 15; j_call: TRBJ2-1; v_call: TRBV11-3; clone_size: .; cdr3_aa: CASSLDGLAGGEQFF
cdr3_length: 14; j_call: TRBJ2-3; v_call: TRBV27; clone_size: .; cdr3_aa: CASTGQGKADTQYF
cdr3_length: 14; j_call: TRBJ2-7; v_call: TRBV5-6; clone_size: .; cdr3_aa: CASSGLAGIDEQYF
cdr3_length: 14; j_call: TRBJ1-1; v_call: TRBV5-1; clone_size: .; cdr3_aa: CASSAAGGLDEAFF
cdr3_length: 16; j_call: TRBJ2-5; v_call: TRBV5-8; clone_size: few; cdr3_aa: CASSPGTSGRQETQYF
cdr3_length: 15; j_call: TRBJ2-7; v_call: TRBV11-1; clone_size: .; cdr3_aa: CASSHPDGDSYEQYF
cdr3_length: 16; j_call: TRBJ2-1; v_call: TRBV27; clone_size: .; cdr3_aa: CASSWVGLIQYNEQFF
cdr3_length: 12; j_call: TRBJ2-3; v_call: TRBV2; clone_size: .; cdr3_aa: CASMGETDTQYF
cdr3_length: 13; j_call: TRBJ2-5; v_call: TRBV6-5; clone_size: .; cdr3_aa: CASRTGGEETQYF
cdr3_length: 14; j_call: TRBJ2-7; v_call: TRBV6-6; clone_size: once; cdr3_aa: CASRSRGLSYEQYF
cdr3_length: 14; j_call: TRBJ2-1; v_call: TRBV11-3; clone_size: .; cdr3_aa: CASSPTDGHNEQFF
cdr3_length: 15; j_call: TRBJ2-1; v_call: TRBV27; clone_size: .; cdr3_aa: CASTTSGRTYNEQFF
cdr3_length: 12; j_call: TRBJ1-1; v_call: TRBV7-3; clone_size: .; cdr3_aa: CASRLLNTEAFF
cdr3_length: 15; j_call: TRBJ2-1; v_call: TRBV30; clone_size: .; cdr3_aa: CAWGRGESSYNEQFF
cdr3_length: 13; j_call: TRBJ1-1; v_call: TRBV27; clone_size: many; cdr3_aa: CASSWGSGTEAFF
cdr3_length: 13; j_call: TRBJ2-4; v_call: TRBV27; clone_size: .; cdr3_aa: CASSPSGRNIQYF
cdr3_length: 11; j_call: TRBJ1-2; v_call: TRBV20-1; clone_size: .; cdr3_aa: CSAREGYGYTF
cdr3_length: 16; j_call: TRBJ1-5; v_call: TRBV13; clone_size: .; cdr3_aa: CASSLGNPGQGQPQHF